The clone carrying this TCR beta chain has at least ten counts. This record comes from a study of identical twins. The CDR3 length is 13 residues. Germline V gives CDR1 SGHKS, CDR2 YYEKEE (reference sequence). The ends lost 4 bases at V and 9 bases at J; junction bases unmatched: 6. Template switching, a step in the protocol, added a universal primer site, and cDNA carried unique molecular identifiers. TCRdb fed the 5' RACE reads into MiXCR, producing one record per CDR3 protein. The sample contains around 570,000 distinct CDR3 sequences, 7.5% to 10% of which appear only once. In addition, the sample was reused for a study of yellow fever vaccine responses in identical twins.

The sequencing sample was made of PBMCs. The TCR was taken from a woman aged 18-30 years in good health. The chain uses TRBV5-5 and TRBJ2-3; TRBD2 matches at 9 bases. CDR3 residues: CASSPVAGATQYF. DNA for the CDR3: TGTGCCAGCAGCCCTGTAGCGGGGGCGACGCAGTATTTT.